The 20 T cell receptor beta chains below all came from one sample that was sequenced in a study of regulatory T cells in long-lasting Graves disease. Time point indicated: newly diagnosed GD, antithyroid drugs for less than 3 months. RNA from PBMCs was the source of the TCR library. Researchers made TCR beta libraries by using iRepertoire HTBI primers and running Arm-PCR on CDR3 regions. TCRdb re-derived calls from the multiplex PCR reads in MiXCR, one entry per CDR3 protein. The profile shows hundreds of thousands of distinct CDR3 sequences, less than 20% of them singletons. This sample was shared with a second study, whose subject was T cells in Graves' hyperthyroidism and ophthalmopathy.

The sequences come from peripheral blood mononuclear cells (PBMCs), collected at new diagnosis, from a patient treated with antithyroid drugs. The receptors shown here come from a woman in her thirties with Graves disease.

This clonotype was picked up a small number of times. The chain couples TRBV7-3 to TRBJ2-7; D not certain. Germline V lookup: CDR1 SGHTA, CDR2 FQGTGA. V lost 2 bases and J lost 3, with 11 bases in between. The CDR3 covers 14 residues. The CDR3 protein is CASSLYGMGYEQYF. CDR3 bases: TGTGCCAGCAGCTTATATGGCATGGGCTACGAGCAGTACTTC.

This clonotype was detected ten times or more. The chain couples TRBV7-9 to TRBJ2-1, with 9 bases aligning to TRBD2. With 5 bases clipped from V and 0 bases from J, the junction kept 5 bases outside the gene matches. The CDR3 loop spans 16 amino acids. The V gene's germline CDR1 is SEHNR and CDR2 FQNEAQ (reference sequence). CDR3 coding DNA: TGTGCCAGCAGCCCAGATAGCGGGAGCTCCTACAATGAGCAGTTCTTC. Residues: CASSPDSGSSYNEQFF.

The V and J genes are TRBV29-1 and TRBJ2-7; possible D gene TRBD1, 6 bases. V lost 0 bases to trimming and J lost 0 bases, with 15 bases between them. This CDR3 region has 16 residues. CDR1 and CDR2 (germline): SQVTM, ANQGSEA. The CDR3 region is CSVEEKVGHFSYEQYF. The CDR3, as DNA: TGCAGCGTTGAAGAAAAGGTGGGACACTTCTCCTACGAGCAGTACTTC.

The sample holds many counts of this clonotype. The chain couples TRBV18 to TRBJ1-1, with D uncertain. This CDR3 contains 14 residues. Trimming stripped 8 bases from V and 1 base from J, with 14 bases between. Germline CDR1 is KGHSH and CDR2 is LQKENI. The CDR3 reads CASVNLDGNTEAFF. In DNA, the CDR3 is TGTGCCAGCGTCAACCTGGACGGGAACACTGAAGCTTTCTTT.

There are a few counts of this clonotype. The chain carries TRBV3-1 and TRBJ1-2, with D maybe TRBD1 (5 bases). The CDR3 totals 14 residues. V lost 0 bases, J lost 4 bases, and 9 bases lay in between. In germline, CDR1 is LGHDT, CDR2 YNNKEL (reference sequence). CDR3 amino acids: CASSQDLRVYGYTF. CDR3 sequence (DNA): TGTGCCAGCAGCCAAGATCTCAGGGTCTATGGCTACACCTTC.

This clonotype has just a few counts. This chain connects TRBV10-3 to TRBJ1-2, with D uncertain. With 9 bases removed from V and 3 bases from J, the gap between germline ends came to 14 bases. This CDR3 has 13 residues. Per germline, CDR1 ENHRY and CDR2 SYGVKD. CDR3 protein: CAISHSDDYGYTF. The CDR3 nucleotides read TGTGCCATAAGCCATTCAGACGACTATGGCTACACCTTC.

This clonotype occurred many times. The V and J genes are TRBV6-1 and TRBJ1-1; no reliable D call. V lost 3 bases to trimming and J lost 11 bases, with 13 bases between them. The CDR3 sequence is 12 residues long. Germline CDR1 is MNHNS and CDR2 is SASEGT. As DNA, the CDR3 is TGTGCCAGCAGTGAGGCAGGCGCGGGGGCTTTCTTT. Encoded protein: CASSEAGAGAFF.

This clonotype was seen a few times. This sequence joins TRBV28 and TRBJ2-4; D is unclear. V lost 3 bases to trimming and J lost 2 bases, with 14 bases between them. CDR1 is MDHEN, CDR2 SYDVKM, per germline. This CDR3 spans 16 amino acids. The CDR3 region has the DNA TGTGCCAGCAGTTTCTTTGGGCTAGGGACCAAAAACATTCAGTACTTC. This encodes CASSFFGLGTKNIQYF.

This clonotype occurred many times. V is TRBV30 and J is TRBJ2-7; D gene uncertain. This CDR3 region has 14 residues. Germline CDR1 is GTSNPN and CDR2 is SVGIG (reference sequence). Trimming removed 0 bases at V and 0 bases at J, with 9 bases between. In nucleotides, the CDR3 is TGTGCCTGGAGTGTATGGCGAAACTCCTACGAGCAGTACTTC. Encoded protein: CAWSVWRNSYEQYF. The variable domain in full, completed from reference TRBV30 and TRBJ2-7, reads SQTIHQWPATLVQPVGSPLSLECTVEGTSNPNLYWYRQAAGRGLQLLFYSVGIGQISSEVPQNLSASRPQDRQFILSSKKLLLSDSGFYLCAWSVWRNSYEQYFGPGTRLTVT.

The table lists this clonotype with many counts. V gene TRBV6-2 or TRBV6-3 combines with J gene TRBJ2-1, with TRBD1 matching 8 bases. The CDR3 is 16 residues long. From germline, CDR1 is MNHEY and CDR2 SVGEGT. The trim removed 6 bases at V and 3 bases at J, leaving 10 bases unmatched. CDR3 sequence reads: CASSTPGTGNYNEQFF. DNA of the CDR3: TGTGCCAGCAGCACCCCCGGGACAGGTAACTACAATGAGCAGTTCTTC.

This clonotype has only a few counts. This chain connects TRBV7-2 to TRBJ2-6; 9 bases map to TRBD1. CDR1 and CDR2 from the germline V gene are SGHTA and FQGNSA. The CDR3 covers 21 residues. The J segment lost 2 bases and the V segment lost 1 base, leaving 15 bases of the junction unmatched. For the CDR3, the DNA is TGTGCCAGCAGCTTAGATCCGACAGGGGGTAAAATCGTTGCTGGGGCCAACGTCCTGACTTTC. Translation: CASSLDPTGGKIVAGANVLTF.

This clonotype was detected ten times or more. This rearrangement joins TRBV27 to TRBJ2-7; 8 positions agree with TRBD1. The V and J ends lost 4 bases and 0 bases, in that order; junction bases with no gene match: 5. Germline CDR1 and CDR2: MNHEY and SMNVEV (reference sequence). There are 15 residues in the CDR3. CDR3 nucleotides: TGTGCCAGCAGTTCAGGACAGGGTTACTCCTACGAGCAGTACTTC. It is translated as CASSSGQGYSYEQYF.

The chain carries TRBV20-1 and TRBJ2-5, with 7 bases matching TRBD2. The germline V gene has CDR1 DFQATT and CDR2 SNEGSKA (reference sequence). V lost 6 bases to trimming and J lost 2 bases; unmatched junction nucleotides: 12. This CDR3 has 15 amino acids. The CDR3: CSANFGLVLQETQYF. The CDR3 DNA sequence: TGCAGTGCCAATTTCGGACTAGTGCTACAAGAGACCCAGTACTTC.

This chain joins TRBV7-6 and TRBJ2-7; TRBD2 matches 7 bases. The CDR3 contains 14 residues. CDR1 is SGHVS, CDR2 FNYEAQ, per germline. Trimming cost V 1 base and J 3 bases; bases outside gene matches: 3. The CDR3 spells CASSLGPSGYEQYF. CDR3 in DNA: TGTGCCAGCAGCTTAGGCCCTAGCGGCTACGAGCAGTACTTC.

The chain combines TRBV10-3 with TRBJ2-7; 7 positions agree with TRBD2. CDR3 length equals 13 residues. The J segment lost 2 bases and the V segment lost 5 bases, leaving 3 bases of the junction unmatched. Germline CDR1 ENHRY, CDR2 SYGVKD. The CDR3 here is CAISRTSTYEQYF. CDR3 coding DNA: TGTGCCATCAGTCGGACTAGTACCTACGAGCAGTACTTC.

This clonotype occurred many times. The V and J genes are TRBV14 and TRBJ1-1; no definite D call. The V end was cut by 4 bases, the J end by 0 bases, with 9 bases between. This CDR3 is 14 amino acids long. In germline, CDR1 is SGHDN, CDR2 FVKESK. Written as DNA, the CDR3 is TGTGCCAGCAGCCCCACCATCATGAACACTGAAGCTTTCTTT. It codes for CASSPTIMNTEAFF.

This clonotype was found many times. The gene calls are TRBV5-1 and TRBJ2-1, with TRBD2 matching over 10 bases. CDR1 is SGHRS, CDR2 YFSETQ, per germline. CDR3 length: 17 residues. With V trimmed by 0 bases and J by 6 bases, 9 bases remained unmatched. Here the CDR3 reads CASSLAGGTSAFNEQFF. DNA for the CDR3: TGCGCCAGCAGCTTGGCCGGGGGGACTAGCGCCTTCAATGAGCAGTTCTTC.

This chain uses TRBV18 with TRBJ2-1; D remains unclear. In germline, CDR1 is KGHSH, CDR2 LQKENI. Trimming cost V 4 bases and J 5 bases, with 12 bases left between them. This CDR3 comprises 14 residues. The CDR3 spells CASSLQKTNNEQFF. DNA of the CDR3: TGTGCCAGCTCACTTCAAAAGACAAACAATGAGCAGTTCTTC.

The V and J genes are TRBV13 and TRBJ1-1; 8 positions match TRBD1. CDR3 length: 14 residues. Germline V gene lookup returns CDR1 PRHDT and CDR2 FYEKMQ (reference sequence). With 3 bases clipped from V and 4 bases from J, the junction kept 4 bases outside the gene matches. CDR3 loop: CASSFQGAVTEAFF. The CDR3 coding sequence is TGTGCCAGCAGCTTTCAGGGGGCAGTCACTGAAGCTTTCTTT.

This clonotype was detected only a few times. The J gene is TRBJ2-7, the V gene TRBV6-1; 12 nucleotides match TRBD2. Per the germline V gene, CDR1 is MNHNS and CDR2 is SASEGT. The CDR3 spans 16 residues. V lost 8 bases, J lost 5 bases, and 13 bases stayed unmatched. The CDR3, as DNA: TGTGCCAGCCTGTCGCTAGCGGGAGGGCTTTACCACGAGCAGTACTTC. Residues: CASLSLAGGLYHEQYF.